This is a list of T cell receptor beta chains from one sample in a study of blood T cell repertoires in COVID-19. Some clones are missing from TCRdb's copy, which holds only in-frame ones; the method was immunoSEQ multiplex PCR. This sample yields a few hundred thousand clones, of which roughly 89% are seen a single time; 4.6% belongs to the top ten. Sequenced: peripheral blood. The receptors were sampled from a woman aged 40 to 50 who had recovered from COVID-19. Each CDR3 is given with its conserved first and last residue. The D gene is left open where the match is weak. Clone sizes are given selectively: once, few, many, or a class where the clone is expanded.

j_gene: TRBJ1-3; d_gene: TRBD1; abundance: few; v_gene: TRBV3-1/TRBV3-2; CDR3aa: CASSQVSGGGNTIYF; CDR3nt: TGTGCCAGCAGCCAAGTGTCAGGGGGCGGAAACACCATATATTTT
j_gene: TRBJ2-5; d_gene: TRBD2; abundance: once; v_gene: TRBV12-5; CDR3aa: CASALSGSTETQYF; CDR3nt: TGTGCTAGTGCCCTTAGCGGGAGTACTGAGACCCAGTACTTC
j_gene: TRBJ1-2; d_gene: -; abundance: -; v_gene: TRBV10-2; CDR3aa: CASSESTGNYGYTF; CDR3nt: TGCGCCAGCAGTGAGTCGACAGGAAACTATGGCTACACCTTC
j_gene: TRBJ2-1; d_gene: TRBD2; abundance: -; v_gene: TRBV11-2; CDR3aa: CASSLLGFSGGNEQFF; CDR3nt: TGTGCCAGCAGCTTATTGGGCTTCTCGGGGGGCAATGAGCAGTTCTTC
j_gene: TRBJ2-3; d_gene: TRBD2; abundance: -; v_gene: TRBV28; CDR3aa: CASRRSGTSGTDTQYF; CDR3nt: TGTGCCAGCAGGCGCTCCGGGACTAGCGGAACAGATACGCAGTATTTT
j_gene: TRBJ1-1; d_gene: -; abundance: once; v_gene: TRBV12-3/TRBV12-4; CDR3aa: CASSSPFTEAFF; CDR3nt: TGTGCCAGCAGTTCCCCGTTCACTGAAGCTTTCTTT
j_gene: TRBJ2-7; d_gene: TRBD2; abundance: -; v_gene: TRBV28; CDR3aa: CASSFRLADEQYF; CDR3nt: TGTGCCAGCAGTTTTCGTCTAGCGGACGAGCAGTACTTC
j_gene: TRBJ1-2; d_gene: TRBD1; abundance: -; v_gene: TRBV30; CDR3aa: CAWTRTGAEGYTF; CDR3nt: TGTGCCTGGACCCGGACAGGGGCTGAAGGCTACACCTTC
j_gene: TRBJ1-3; d_gene: -; abundance: -; v_gene: TRBV7-6; CDR3aa: CASSLTGNSGNTIYF; CDR3nt: TGTGCCAGCAGCTTGACAGGCAACTCTGGAAACACCATATATTTT
j_gene: TRBJ1-5; d_gene: -; abundance: -; v_gene: TRBV2; CDR3aa: CASSERFQGPHQPQHF; CDR3nt: TGTGCCAGCAGTGAAAGGTTTCAGGGTCCACATCAGCCCCAGCATTTT
j_gene: TRBJ2-1; d_gene: TRBD2; abundance: -; v_gene: TRBV4-3; CDR3aa: CASSRASGAPNEQFF; CDR3nt: TGCGCCAGCAGCCGGGCTAGCGGGGCCCCCAATGAGCAGTTCTTC
j_gene: TRBJ2-1; d_gene: TRBD2; abundance: -; v_gene: TRBV7-6; CDR3aa: CASSNRDYHNEQFF; CDR3nt: TGTGCCAGCAGCAACCGGGACTACCACAATGAGCAGTTCTTC
j_gene: TRBJ2-1; d_gene: TRBD1; abundance: -; v_gene: TRBV11-2; CDR3aa: CASSLSWTGQFF; CDR3nt: TGTGCCAGCAGCTTATCTTGGACAGGGCAGTTCTTC
j_gene: TRBJ2-1; d_gene: TRBD2; abundance: -; v_gene: TRBV4-3; CDR3aa: CASSQDTPGTSGSYNEQFF; CDR3nt: TGCGCCAGCAGCCAAGATACTCCAGGGACTAGCGGGAGCTACAATGAGCAGTTCTTC
j_gene: TRBJ1-4; d_gene: TRBD1; abundance: -; v_gene: TRBV5-8; CDR3aa: CASSRDQPQGAFNEKLFF; CDR3nt: TGTGCCAGCAGCCGAGACCAACCTCAGGGGGCGTTTAATGAAAAACTGTTTTTT
j_gene: TRBJ2-7; d_gene: TRBD1; abundance: once; v_gene: TRBV7-7; CDR3aa: CASSSQPGQPFDEQYF; CDR3nt: TGTGCCAGCAGCTCTCAACCGGGACAGCCATTCGACGAGCAGTACTTC
j_gene: TRBJ2-2; d_gene: -; abundance: -; v_gene: TRBV9; CDR3aa: CASSVQANTGELFF; CDR3nt: TGTGCCAGCAGCGTACAGGCGAACACCGGGGAGCTGTTTTTT
j_gene: TRBJ1-4; d_gene: TRBD1; abundance: once; v_gene: TRBV30; CDR3aa: CAWTPSRTGGMVKLFF; CDR3nt: TGTGCCTGGACCCCTAGTCGGACAGGGGGTATGGTAAAACTGTTTTTT
j_gene: TRBJ1-2; d_gene: TRBD1; abundance: -; v_gene: TRBV7-9; CDR3aa: CASSQGQGNYGYTF; CDR3nt: TGTGCCAGCAGCCAGGGACAGGGAAACTATGGCTACACCTTC
j_gene: TRBJ2-1; d_gene: TRBD2; abundance: -; v_gene: TRBV11-3; CDR3aa: CASSWGLAGYGSYNEQFF; CDR3nt: TGTGCCAGCAGCTGGGGACTAGCGGGATACGGCTCCTACAATGAGCAGTTCTTC
j_gene: TRBJ2-5; d_gene: TRBD2; abundance: -; v_gene: TRBV30; CDR3aa: CAWTSGAQETQYF; CDR3nt: TGTGCCTGGACTAGCGGAGCGCAAGAGACCCAGTACTTC
j_gene: TRBJ2-5; d_gene: TRBD2; abundance: -; v_gene: TRBV20-1; CDR3aa: CSASRREEFGETQYF; CDR3nt: TGCAGTGCTAGTCGGCGGGAGGAGTTTGGAGAGACCCAGTACTTC
j_gene: TRBJ2-5; d_gene: TRBD2; abundance: -; v_gene: TRBV2; CDR3aa: CASSELAAGGQETQYF; CDR3nt: TGTGCCAGCAGTGAGTTAGCGGCGGGGGGTCAAGAGACCCAGTACTTC
j_gene: TRBJ1-5; d_gene: -; abundance: -; v_gene: TRBV7-9; CDR3aa: CASSLGTGHYSNQPQHF; CDR3nt: TGTGCCAGCAGCTTAGGTACAGGGCATTATAGCAATCAGCCCCAGCATTTT
j_gene: TRBJ2-1; d_gene: TRBD2; abundance: -; v_gene: TRBV25-1; CDR3aa: CASSEKILAGSYNEQFF; CDR3nt: TGTGCCAGCAGTGAAAAGATACTAGCGGGGTCCTACAATGAGCAGTTCTTC
j_gene: TRBJ2-2; d_gene: -; abundance: -; v_gene: TRBV18; CDR3aa: CASSPLGYTGELFF; CDR3nt: TGTGCCAGCTCACCACTTGGCTACACCGGGGAGCTGTTTTTT
j_gene: TRBJ2-7; d_gene: TRBD1; abundance: -; v_gene: TRBV6-5; CDR3aa: CASSYSWTGASYEQYF; CDR3nt: TGTGCCAGCAGTTACTCGTGGACAGGGGCGTCCTACGAGCAGTACTTC
j_gene: TRBJ1-5; d_gene: TRBD1; abundance: -; v_gene: TRBV19; CDR3aa: CASNRGLYSNQPQHF; CDR3nt: TGTGCAAGTAACAGGGGGCTATATAGCAATCAGCCCCAGCATTTT
j_gene: TRBJ1-4; d_gene: TRBD1; abundance: -; v_gene: TRBV29-1; CDR3aa: CSVRTGREFEKLFF; CDR3nt: TGCAGCGTTAGGACAGGGAGGGAATTTGAAAAACTGTTTTTT
j_gene: TRBJ2-3; d_gene: -; abundance: -; v_gene: TRBV11-2; CDR3aa: CASRGPGMTQYF; CDR3nt: TGTGCCAGCAGAGGGCCGGGGATGACGCAGTATTTT
j_gene: TRBJ1-5; d_gene: -; abundance: few; v_gene: TRBV6-1; CDR3aa: CASSEALGRSNQPQHF; CDR3nt: TGTGCCAGCAGTGAAGCACTAGGACGGAGCAATCAGCCCCAGCATTTT
j_gene: TRBJ2-1; d_gene: -; abundance: -; v_gene: TRBV24-1; CDR3aa: CATSDDLFNEQFF; CDR3nt: TGTGCCACCAGTGACGACTTATTCAATGAGCAGTTCTTC
j_gene: TRBJ2-5; d_gene: TRBD2; abundance: -; v_gene: TRBV6-6; CDR3aa: CASSQGKREGRGETQYF; CDR3nt: TGTGCCAGCAGCCAGGGGAAGCGGGAGGGCCGGGGTGAGACCCAGTACTTC
j_gene: TRBJ1-4; d_gene: -; abundance: -; v_gene: TRBV6-1; CDR3aa: CASSEYEFTNEKLFF; CDR3nt: TGTGCCAGCAGTGAATATGAGTTTACTAATGAAAAACTGTTTTTT
j_gene: TRBJ1-2; d_gene: -; abundance: -; v_gene: TRBV27; CDR3aa: CASSSRQALDYGYTF; CDR3nt: TGTGCCAGCAGTTCCAGACAGGCCCTGGACTATGGCTACACCTTC
j_gene: TRBJ1-5; d_gene: -; abundance: -; v_gene: TRBV19; CDR3aa: CASSMGGFKPQHF; CDR3nt: TGTGCCAGTAGTATGGGGGGGTTTAAGCCCCAGCATTTT
j_gene: TRBJ2-2; d_gene: -; abundance: -; v_gene: TRBV4-3; CDR3aa: CASSQDLKQGLTGELFF; CDR3nt: TGCGCCAGCAGCCAAGATCTAAAACAGGGCCTCACCGGGGAGCTGTTTTTT
j_gene: TRBJ2-1; d_gene: TRBD2; abundance: -; v_gene: TRBV5-6; CDR3aa: CASSLPGGAPGEQFF; CDR3nt: TGTGCCAGCAGCTTGCCGGGAGGAGCCCCGGGTGAGCAGTTCTTC
j_gene: TRBJ2-3; d_gene: -; abundance: -; v_gene: TRBV5-6; CDR3aa: CASRSTSSGTDTQYF; CDR3nt: TGTGCCAGCAGGTCTACTAGCTCGGGCACAGATACGCAGTATTTT
j_gene: TRBJ1-2; d_gene: -; abundance: few; v_gene: TRBV6-5; CDR3aa: CASTTVSNYGYTF; CDR3nt: TGTGCCAGCACGACAGTCAGTAACTATGGCTACACCTTC
j_gene: TRBJ2-5; d_gene: -; abundance: -; v_gene: TRBV29-1; CDR3aa: CSVGVSLTLSTQYF; CDR3nt: TGCAGCGTTGGAGTTTCTCTAACTCTTTCTACCCAGTACTTC
j_gene: TRBJ2-1; d_gene: TRBD2; abundance: -; v_gene: TRBV7-9; CDR3aa: CASSTQREAIGNEQFF; CDR3nt: TGTGCCAGCAGCACCCAGCGGGAGGCCATAGGCAATGAGCAGTTCTTC
j_gene: TRBJ1-1; d_gene: -; abundance: -; v_gene: TRBV10-1; CDR3aa: CASSESTGAEAFF; CDR3nt: TGCGCCAGCAGTGAGTCGACAGGCGCTGAAGCTTTCTTT
j_gene: TRBJ1-5; d_gene: TRBD1; abundance: -; v_gene: TRBV6-5; CDR3aa: CASSYGTDQPQHF; CDR3nt: TGTGCCAGCAGTTACGGGACAGATCAGCCCCAGCATTTT
j_gene: TRBJ2-7; d_gene: TRBD2; abundance: -; v_gene: TRBV4-2; CDR3aa: CASSQDTSGGAGDEQYF; CDR3nt: TGTGCCAGCAGCCAAGATACTAGCGGGGGGGCCGGGGACGAGCAGTACTTC